This T cell receptor (beta chain) was profiled in a study of blood T cell repertoires in COVID-19. Between the trimmed V and J ends, which lost 2 bases and 6 bases, there was a span of 10 bases. This CDR3 has 13 residues. Using immunoSEQ multiplex PCR, the repertoire was profiled, and TCRdb retains in-frame clones only, with some absent. The data contain some 190,000 clones, 80% to 90% of them singletons. Seattle-derived patients entered the study during active infection and were followed longitudinally. V usage is TRBV12-3 or TRBV12-4 and J usage is TRBJ1-2, with D maybe TRBD1 (6 bases). The specimen sequenced was peripheral blood. This receptor was identified in a woman aged 40 to 50 with COVID-19, enrolled during active disease. CDR3 DNA sequence: TGTGCCAGCAGTTTACGCAGGGGCCATGGCTACACCTTC. Encoded protein: CASSLRRGHGYTF.